The 29 T cell receptor beta chains below all came from one sample that was sequenced in a study of blood T cell repertoires in COVID-19. Data came from immunoSEQ multiplex PCR; TCRdb stores just in-frame clones and leaves some out. The repertoire consists of almost 30,000 clones, with 80% occurring once and the leading ten covering about 49%. The specimen was peripheral blood. Receptor source: a woman aged 70-85 years with acute or convalescent COVID-19.

The chain links TRBV2 to TRBJ1-4, with D perhaps TRBD1 (5 bases). CDR3 size: 14 residues. Trimming stripped 7 bases from V and 4 bases from J, with 13 bases between. In germline, CDR1 is SNHLY, CDR2 FYNNEI. This CDR3 reads CASTRQPYNEKLFF. Written as DNA, the CDR3 is TGTGCCAGCACCCGACAGCCATATAATGAAAAACTGTTTTTT.

V is TRBV3-1 (or the pseudogene TRBV3-2) and J is TRBJ1-1; D may be TRBD1 (6 bases). The CDR3 has 15 amino acids. Per germline, CDR1 LGHDT and CDR2 YNNKEL (reference sequence). The V gene lost 2 bases and the J gene lost 0 bases, with 10 bases spanning the gap. The CDR3: CASSQKGGLNTEAFF. CDR3 nucleotides: TGTGCCAGCAGCCAAAAAGGGGGTTTGAACACTGAAGCTTTCTTT.

This chain joins TRBV6-1 and TRBJ2-2, with D maybe TRBD1 (6 bases). V dropped 6 bases and J dropped 1 base, with 15 bases sitting between them. The CDR3 loop spans 16 amino acids. Germline V gene data show CDR1 as MNHNS and CDR2 as SASEGT. CDR3 DNA sequence: TGTGCCAGCAGGGAACATGGACAGATGAACACCGGGGAGCTGTTTTTT. It specifies CASREHGQMNTGELFF.

The DNA for the CDR3 is TGTGCCAGCAGCCTCGGGGGGGGTTCAGATACGCAGTATTTT. Protein product: CASSLGGGSDTQYF. V usage is TRBV14 and J usage is TRBJ2-3; TRBD2 matches at 8 bases. V was clipped by 4 bases and J by 4 bases; unmatched bases: 4. The CDR3 loop spans 14 amino acids. Looked up from germline, CDR1 is SGHDN and CDR2 is FVKESK.

The chain joins TRBV28 to TRBJ1-6; 9 bases are a match to TRBD1. The CDR3 length is 14 residues. CDR1 and CDR2 (germline): MDHEN, SYDVKM. J gave up 10 bases and V 7 bases, and 8 bases lay outside the gene matches. The CDR3 DNA follows: TGTGCCAGCACTATCGGGACAGGGAGCTCACCCCTCCACTTT. Translation: CASTIGTGSSPLHF. The full variable domain, rest sourced from reference TRBV28 and TRBJ1-6, is DVKVTQSSRYLVKRTGEKVFLECVQDMDHENMFWYRQDPGLGLRLIYFSYDVKMKEKGDIPEGYSVSREKKERFSLILESASTNQTSMYLCASTIGTGSSPLHFGNGTRLTVT.

The chain joins TRBV6-5 to TRBJ2-5; D is undetermined. V lost 3 bases and J 2 bases, leaving 7 bases between the germline ends. This CDR3 region has 13 residues. The germline gives CDR1 MNHEY, CDR2 SVGAGI. The CDR3 DNA sequence: TGTGCCAGCAGTTATGCAGTACAAGAGACCCAGTACTTC. As protein: CASSYAVQETQYF.

The chain links TRBV19 to TRBJ2-3, with D perhaps matching TRBD1 (6 bases). The V gene lost 1 base and the J gene lost 7 bases, with 15 bases spanning the gap. The CDR3 totals 15 residues. Per germline, CDR1 LNHDA and CDR2 SQIVND (reference sequence). The CDR3 is CASSIVARGLHTQYF. The CDR3 DNA sequence: TGTGCCAGTAGTATAGTGGCCAGGGGTCTTCATACGCAGTATTTT.

The CDR3: CASSLGQGLSTQYF. The CDR3 region has the DNA TGTGCCAGCAGCTTGGGACAGGGGTTAAGTACGCAGTATTTT. The rearrangement joins TRBV5-4 to TRBJ2-3; 8 bases fit TRBD1. The CDR3 consists of 14 residues. The V segment lost 0 bases and the J segment 8 bases; nucleotides outside the gene matches: 5. In germline, CDR1 is SGHNT, CDR2 YYREEE (reference sequence).

Of note for this clone: A junction boundary mismatches the germline segment, possibly from a read error. This chain links TRBV19 with TRBJ2-3; 11 bases are shared with TRBD2. The germline V gene has CDR1 LNHDA and CDR2 SQIVND (reference sequence). CDR3 length: 14 residues. The CDR3 region is CASRIAGGSDTQYF. CDR3 DNA sequence: TGTGCCAGTAGGATAGCGGGAGGGTCAGATACGCAGTATTTT.

The chain joins TRBV29-1 to TRBJ1-1, with a tentative D call TRBD1 (6 bases). In germline, CDR1 is SQVTM, CDR2 ANQGSEA. CDR3 size: 12 residues. V was trimmed by 7 bases and J by 3 bases, leaving 12 bases between them. CDR3 region: CSGARGDTEAFF. CDR3 nucleotides: TGCAGCGGGGCCAGGGGTGACACTGAAGCTTTCTTT.

The chain carries TRBV23-1 and TRBJ1-5; possibly TRBD1 for D (5 bases). TRBV23-1 is sorted into the ORF group, with uncertain function. V lost 6 bases and J lost 3, with 9 bases in between. The CDR3 is 13 residues long. This CDR3 reads CASSGGFNQPQHF. CDR3 coding DNA: TGCGCCAGCAGCGGGGGTTTCAATCAGCCCCAGCATTTT.

The CDR3 DNA sequence: TGTGCCAGTATGGAGACAGGGAGGAAAAGTAATGAGCAGTTCTTC. Protein sequence: CASMETGRKSNEQFF. The gene calls are TRBV19 and TRBJ2-1; D possibly corresponds to TRBD1 (7 bases). Trimming left V 7 bases short and J 7 bases short, with 20 bases between. Germline loops: CDR1 LNHDA, CDR2 SQIVND (reference sequence). The CDR3 covers 15 residues.

V and J are TRBV9 and TRBJ2-1, with TRBD1 matching 9 bases. The CDR3 sequence is 17 residues long. V shed 3 bases and J 7 bases; nucleotides not matched to a gene: 14. Germline-derived CDR1 and CDR2 are SGDLS and YYNGEE. CDR3 nucleotide sequence: TGTGCCAGCAGCGCAGTAGCCCGGGACAGGGTTGGAAATGAGCAGTTCTTC. Its protein is CASSAVARDRVGNEQFF.

The table lists this clone with a few counts. V and J are TRBV12-3 or TRBV12-4 and TRBJ1-2, with TRBD1 matching 7 bases. V was clipped by 5 bases and J by 7 bases; unmatched bases: 7. The CDR3 totals 13 residues. Here the CDR3 reads CASSPQGMVGYTF. The CDR3 coding sequence is TGTGCCAGCAGTCCACAGGGGATGGTTGGCTACACCTTC.

The V gene is TRBV6-5, the J gene TRBJ1-2, with a possible D match to TRBD1 (5 bases). There are 12 residues in the CDR3. Trimming took 5 bases from V and 4 from J, leaving 8 bases between them. CDR1 and CDR2 from the germline V gene are MNHEY and SVGAGI. CDR3 sequence: CASSPDSYGYTF. CDR3 DNA sequence: TGTGCCAGCAGTCCAGACAGCTATGGCTACACCTTC.

This chain joins TRBV14 and TRBJ1-1, with a weak D call TRBD1 (6 bases). Germline V lookup: CDR1 SGHDN, CDR2 FVKESK. The ends were cut back, 0 bases at V and 4 bases at J, with 6 bases in the middle. CDR3 length equals 13 residues. The CDR3, as DNA: TGTGCCAGCAGCCAAGACAGGGGCACTGAAGCTTTCTTT. Translating it yields CASSQDRGTEAFF.

The rearrangement joins TRBV24-1 to TRBJ1-5; 8 bases fit TRBD1. J lost 9 bases, V lost 3 bases, and 9 bases had no gene match. The germline V gene encodes CDR1 KGHDR and CDR2 SFDVKD. This CDR3 contains 15 residues. The DNA of the CDR3 is TGTGCCACCAGTGATCCCCGGCAGGGGGCAGGGCCCCAGCATTTT. This encodes CATSDPRQGAGPQHF.

The V call is TRBV29-1, the J call TRBJ1-2; 7 bases fit TRBD1. Trimming took 6 bases from V and 4 from J; bases not matched to a gene: 8. Germline CDR1 and CDR2: SQVTM and ANQGSEA. The CDR3 has 13 residues. The CDR3 sequence: CSVLRQGTYGYTF. The CDR3 bases are TGCAGCGTACTCAGACAGGGAACCTATGGCTACACCTTC.

This chain uses TRBV24-1 with TRBJ2-7; 9 nucleotides match TRBD1. Per germline, CDR1 KGHDR and CDR2 SFDVKD. The CDR3 has 15 residues. Trimming removed 3 bases from V and 4 bases from J; junction bases left unmatched: 6. Here the CDR3 reads CATSDVRTGVYEQYF. CDR3 in DNA: TGTGCCACCAGTGATGTCAGGACAGGGGTATACGAGCAGTACTTC.

The J gene is TRBJ1-5, the V gene TRBV19; D remains unclear. CDR3 length: 15 residues. CDR1 LNHDA and CDR2 SQIVND come from the germline V gene (reference sequence). V gave up 2 bases and J gave up 6 bases, with 14 bases separating them. The CDR3 loop is CASSIRWHERQPQHF. The CDR3 DNA sequence: TGTGCCAGTAGTATAAGATGGCACGAACGTCAGCCCCAGCATTTT.

This clone occurred a few times. The DNA of the CDR3 is TGTGCCAGTAGTATAGGCGGGACAGGGATAACCCAGTACTTC. Protein product: CASSIGGTGITQYF. The chain is built from TRBV19 and TRBJ2-5; 9 bases align to TRBD1. CDR3 length equals 14 residues. CDR1 and CDR2 from the germline V gene are LNHDA and SQIVND (reference sequence). V was pared by 1 base and J by 8 bases, with 5 bases of the junction left unmatched.

This chain joins TRBV5-4 and TRBJ1-6, with 8 bases aligning to TRBD1. The V segment lost 4 bases and the J segment 6 bases; nucleotides outside the gene matches: 6. CDR1 is SGHNT and CDR2 is YYREEE in the germline V gene (reference sequence). The CDR3 has 15 residues. The chain's CDR3 is CASSGQGFSNSPLHF. The CDR3 bases are TGTGCCAGCAGCGGACAGGGTTTCAGTAATTCACCCCTCCACTTT.

This chain uses TRBV18 with TRBJ2-3; 9 nucleotides match TRBD2. The CDR3 totals 16 residues. With 3 bases clipped from V and 5 bases from J, the junction kept 9 bases outside the gene matches. Per the germline V gene, CDR1 is KGHSH and CDR2 is LQKENI. CDR3 sequence reads: CASSPRRREGQDTQYF. CDR3 bases: TGTGCCAGCTCACCCCGTAGGCGGGAGGGCCAAGATACGCAGTATTTT.

The chain combines TRBV6-2 or TRBV6-3 with TRBJ2-7, with TRBD2 identical over 10 bases. Trimming took 6 bases from V and 1 from J; bases not matched to a gene: 6. Looked up from germline, CDR1 is MNHEY and CDR2 is SVGEGT. There are 15 residues in the CDR3. The CDR3 DNA reads as TGTGCCAGCAGCCCTAGCGGGGGCCAGTCCTACGAGCAGTACTTC. The encoded protein is CASSPSGGQSYEQYF.

The CDR3 sequence is CASSLRGAANEKLFF. The CDR3, as DNA: TGCGCCAGCAGCTTGCGAGGTGCAGCTAATGAAAAACTGTTTTTT. The rearrangement uses TRBV5-1 and TRBJ1-4; D gene uncertain. Germline V gene sequence: CDR1 SGHRS, CDR2 YFSETQ. Trimming removed 1 base from V and 3 bases from J, with 10 bases in between. The CDR3 has 15 amino acids.

The V and J genes are TRBV28 and TRBJ1-4; a possible D gene is TRBD1 (5 bases). CDR3 length: 15 residues. Looked up from germline, CDR1 is MDHEN and CDR2 is SYDVKM. Trimming shortened V by 4 bases and J by 0 bases, and 9 bases separated the two germline ends. The CDR3 region has the DNA TGTGCCAGCAGTTCCACGGGGGCAACTAATGAAAAACTGTTTTTT. It yields the protein CASSSTGATNEKLFF. The entire variable domain, with the rest obtained from reference TRBV28 and TRBJ1-4, is as follows: DVKVTQSSRYLVKRTGEKVFLECVQDMDHENMFWYRQDPGLGLRLIYFSYDVKMKEKGDIPEGYSVSREKKERFSLILESASTNQTSMYLCASSSTGATNEKLFFGSGTQLSVL.

The sample holds one count of this clone. The chain is built from TRBV6-5 and TRBJ1-2; 9 bases are shared with TRBD1. V trimming: 4 bases; J trimming: 8 bases; junction bases outside the gene matches: 8. CDR1 and CDR2 (germline): MNHEY, SVGAGI. The CDR3 contains 14 residues. The CDR3 DNA reads TGTGCCAGCAGTTCCCCGGGACAGGGTTGGGGCTACACCTTC. Protein product: CASSSPGQGWGYTF.

This chain joins TRBV28 and TRBJ1-1, with a possible D match to TRBD1 (5 bases). The germline V gene has CDR1 MDHEN and CDR2 SYDVKM. With 10 bases removed from V and 0 bases from J, the gap between germline ends came to 18 bases. This CDR3 spans 15 amino acids. The CDR3 DNA sequence: TGTGCCATATCAGACACTTGGGGGGTGAACACTGAAGCTTTCTTT. This codes for CAISDTWGVNTEAFF.

The chain links TRBV6-6 to TRBJ2-5, with TRBD1 matching 10 bases. The germline V gene has CDR1 MNHNY and CDR2 SVGAGI (reference sequence). The V and J ends lost 5 bases and 5 bases, in that order; junction bases with no gene match: 5. CDR3 size: 14 residues. CDR3 DNA sequence: TGTGCCAGCAGTCGACAGGGGGCGCAGGAGACCCAGTACTTC. Translated: CASSRQGAQETQYF.